Below are 18 T cell receptor beta chains sequenced from a single sample in a study of T cell responses to AZD1222 COVID-19 vaccine. Here immunoSEQ multiplex PCR was the method, and the copy in TCRdb shows in-frame clones only, minus some. The sample includes 95,000 to 100,000 clones, more than 70% of them seen just once. The sample consisted of peripheral blood, taken on day 0 of AZD1222 vaccination. These TCRs come from an adult in good health.

This rearrangement joins TRBV30 to TRBJ1-4; perhaps TRBD1 as D (5 bases). Germline lookup yields CDR1 GTSNPN and CDR2 SVGIG (reference sequence). CDR3 length: 13 amino acids. Deletions cut 3 bases from V and 5 bases from J, with 10 bases between. The CDR3 region has the DNA TGTGCCTGGAGCGGGTCAGGGAATGAAAAACTGTTTTTT. Residues: CAWSGSGNEKLFF.

V and J are TRBV2 and TRBJ1-2, with unresolved D. This CDR3 is built from 11 residues. Germline V gene sequence: CDR1 SNHLY, CDR2 FYNNEI. V lost 5 bases to trimming and J lost 7 bases, with 8 bases between them. CDR3 protein: CASSLDGGYTF. In DNA form, the CDR3 reads TGTGCCAGCAGTTTGGACGGTGGCTACACCTTC. Looking up the rest from reference TRBV2 and TRBJ1-2 gives the full variable domain: EPEVTQTPSHQVTQMGQEVILRCVPISNHLYFYWYRQILGQKVEFLVSFYNNEISEKSEIFDDQFSVERPDGSNFTLKIRSTKLEDSAMYFCASSLDGGYTFGSGTRLTVV.

CDR3 protein: CASRRGEGQVNEQFF. CDR3 DNA: TGTGCCAGCAGGAGGGGGGAGGGGCAGGTCAATGAGCAGTTCTTC. This sequence joins TRBV6-5 and TRBJ2-1; the D gene is possibly TRBD2 (7 bases). CDR1 and CDR2 from the germline V gene are MNHEY and SVGAGI. The length of the CDR3 is 15 residues. V lost 6 bases, J lost 6 bases, and 18 bases lay in between.

V and J are TRBV7-3 and TRBJ2-3, with D perhaps TRBD1 (6 bases). Per germline, CDR1 SGHTA and CDR2 FQGTGA. V shed 5 bases and J shed 0 bases, with 12 bases lying between them. This CDR3 has 15 amino acids. As DNA, the CDR3 is TGTGCCAGCAGCCCACAGGGATCTAGCACAGATACGCAGTATTTT. This gives the protein CASSPQGSSTDTQYF. Filled out from reference TRBV7-3 and TRBJ2-3, the complete variable domain reads GAGVSQTPSNKVTEKGKYVELRCDPISGHTALYWYRQSLGQGPEFLIYFQGTGAADDSGLPNDRFFAVRPEGSVSTLKIQRTERGDSAVYLCASSPQGSSTDTQYFGPGTRLTVL.

J is TRBJ1-5 and V is TRBV6-5; no clear D gene. Trimming took 5 bases from V and 1 from J, leaving 12 bases between them. In germline, CDR1 is MNHEY, CDR2 SVGAGI. The CDR3 loop spans 15 amino acids. The CDR3 spells CASSPSPGSNQPQHF. As DNA, the CDR3 is TGTGCCAGCAGTCCAAGCCCGGGGAGCAATCAGCCCCAGCATTTT.

The V gene is TRBV18, the J gene TRBJ2-5; D gene ambiguous. V gave up 4 bases and J gave up 5 bases, with 14 bases separating them. The CDR3 spans 14 residues. The germline gives CDR1 KGHSH, CDR2 LQKENI. The DNA of the CDR3 is TGTGCCAGCTCACTCCCCGGTGCCACGGAGACCCAGTACTTC. Its protein is CASSLPGATETQYF.

This chain joins TRBV29-1 and TRBJ2-7, with a weak D call TRBD2 (5 bases). The germline gives CDR1 SQVTM, CDR2 ANQGSEA. The ends were cut back, 6 bases at V and 1 base at J, with 10 bases in the middle. CDR3 length: 12 amino acids. In nucleotides, the CDR3 is TGCAGCGTGCGGACTGATTCCTACGAGCAGTACTTC. This codes for CSVRTDSYEQYF.

The V call is TRBV28, the J call TRBJ2-7, with D perhaps TRBD1 or TRBD2 (7 bases each). The CDR3 contains 14 residues. The germline V and J ends were trimmed by 3 bases and 5 bases, with 14 bases remaining between them. CDR1 is MDHEN and CDR2 is SYDVKM in the germline V gene. The CDR3 sequence: CASSFGGGGNEQYF. As DNA, the CDR3 is TGTGCCAGCAGTTTTGGGGGAGGGGGCAACGAGCAGTACTTC.

This chain uses TRBV6-5 with TRBJ2-7; D remains ambiguous. Germline V gene sequence: CDR1 MNHEY, CDR2 SVGAGI. V shed 0 bases and J shed 4 bases, with 7 bases lying between them. This CDR3 is 13 amino acids long. CDR3 in DNA: TGTGCCAGCAGTTACTCGGGAAGTTACGAGCAGTACTTC. Encoded protein: CASSYSGSYEQYF.

This CDR3 is CASRGMPGVSTDTQYF. The CDR3 DNA reads as TGTGCCAGCAGGGGGATGCCGGGGGTTAGCACAGATACGCAGTATTTT. This rearrangement joins TRBV2 to TRBJ2-3; possibly TRBD2 for D (6 bases). Germline loops: CDR1 SNHLY, CDR2 FYNNEI. This CDR3 comprises 16 residues. V was clipped by 6 bases and J by 0 bases, with 16 bases between them.

The V call is TRBV4-2, the J call TRBJ1-1; a weak D match, TRBD1 (6 bases). Germline CDR1 and CDR2: LGHNA and YNFKEQ. The V and J ends lost 1 base and 0 bases respectively, with 9 bases between them. This CDR3 is 15 amino acids long. The CDR3 DNA reads as TGTGCCAGCAGCCAAGTAGGGGGAATGAACACTGAAGCTTTCTTT. Translation: CASSQVGGMNTEAFF.

The rearrangement links TRBV11-2 to TRBJ1-1; D is unclear. Germline assignment: CDR1 SGHAT and CDR2 FQNNGV. Trimming left V 0 bases short and J 4 bases short, with 12 bases between. CDR3 length equals 15 residues. The CDR3 loop reads CASSLEASLGTEAFF. In nucleotides, the CDR3 is TGTGCCAGCAGCTTAGAGGCGAGCCTAGGCACTGAAGCTTTCTTT.

V and J are TRBV5-4 and TRBJ1-1; D not resolved. The CDR3 is 15 residues long. V lost 0 bases and J 1 base, leaving 10 bases between the germline ends. The germline V gene has CDR1 SGHNT and CDR2 YYREEE (reference sequence). CDR3 in amino acids: CASSLAGSGNTEAFF. The CDR3 coding sequence is TGTGCCAGCAGCTTGGCCGGCTCCGGGAACACTGAAGCTTTCTTT.

This clone occurred a few times. The V gene is TRBV28, the J gene TRBJ1-6; 8 bases match TRBD1. Looked up from germline, CDR1 is MDHEN and CDR2 is SYDVKM. The CDR3 sequence is 13 residues long. Unmatched junction bases numbered 0, after V lost 6 bases and J lost 5 bases. The CDR3 reads CASRGQDNSPLHF. The CDR3 DNA reads TGTGCCAGCAGGGGACAGGATAATTCACCCCTCCACTTT. The entire variable domain, with the rest obtained from reference TRBV28 and TRBJ1-6, is as follows: DVKVTQSSRYLVKRTGEKVFLECVQDMDHENMFWYRQDPGLGLRLIYFSYDVKMKEKGDIPEGYSVSREKKERFSLILESASTNQTSMYLCASRGQDNSPLHFGNGTRLTVT.

This chain uses TRBV28 with TRBJ1-2; possibly TRBD1 for D (6 bases). The V and J ends lost 3 bases and 6 bases respectively, with 20 bases between them. In germline, CDR1 is MDHEN, CDR2 SYDVKM. The CDR3 contains 16 residues. The CDR3 sequence is CASSFIRGGVSDGYTF. The CDR3 DNA reads TGTGCCAGCAGTTTCATCCGGGGGGGCGTTTCGGATGGCTACACCTTC.

This clone has only one observation. The rearrangement uses TRBV5-5 and TRBJ1-1; 7 bases match TRBD1. Germline loops: CDR1 SGHKS, CDR2 YYEKEE (reference sequence). CDR3 length equals 17 residues. Unmatched junction bases numbered 13, after V lost 4 bases and J lost 1 base. This CDR3 is CASSPSSRQGENTEAFF. The CDR3 coding sequence is TGTGCCAGCAGCCCCAGCTCCCGACAGGGCGAGAACACTGAAGCTTTCTTT.

The rearrangement links TRBV6-6 to TRBJ2-2; D perhaps matches TRBD1 (5 bases). Germline V gives CDR1 MNHNY, CDR2 SVGAGI (reference sequence). The ends were cut back, 11 bases at V and 6 bases at J, with 22 bases in the middle. The CDR3 is made up of 15 amino acids. CDR3 region: CAAGVGWGKPGELFF. CDR3 DNA: TGTGCCGCCGGTGTGGGGTGGGGCAAACCCGGGGAGCTGTTTTTT.

The rearrangement joins TRBV18 to TRBJ2-3; 7 bases fit TRBD2. The CDR3 length is 16 residues. V lost 6 bases, J lost 6 bases, and 15 bases stayed unmatched. Germline V gives CDR1 KGHSH, CDR2 LQKENI. The CDR3 loop is CASSPRRAGVSDTQYF. The DNA for the CDR3 is TGTGCCAGCTCCCCAAGGCGGGCGGGAGTATCGGATACGCAGTATTTT. Using reference TRBV18 and TRBJ2-3 for the parts outside the CDR3, the full variable domain is NAGVMQNPRHLVRRRGQEARLRCSPMKGHSHVYWYRQLPEEGLKFMVYLQKENIIDESGMPKERFSAEFPKEGPSILRIQQVVRGDSAAYFCASSPRRAGVSDTQYFGPGTRLTVL.